This is a list of T cell receptor beta chains from one sample in a study of immune characterization of retroperitoneal liposarcoma. From the PCR reads, TCRdb called clonotypes with MiXCR, one entry per CDR3 protein. The sample yields roughly 2,000 distinct CDR3 sequences, 50% seen once. Sequenced material: tumor tissue. The receptors stem from a female donor with retroperitoneal liposarcoma. Both conserved end residues are part of each CDR3.

V gene,J gene,CDR3 protein
TRBV11-3,NA,CASSLLGTGIQETQYF
TRBV10-1,NA,CASSEADPGLAGGPCKETQYF
TRBV6-1,TRBJ2-4,CASSAGQGANIQYF
TRBV7-8,TRBJ2-7,CASSLATPEKGEQYF
TRBV7-2,NA,CASSLVREAEQYF
TRBV11-1,TRBJ2-1,CASSVLAEETQFF
TRBV6-1,TRBJ2-1,CASQLAGAGSEQFF
TRBV6-1,NA,CASSWDSYEQYF
TRBV27,TRBJ2-1,CASSLRGTGSYEQFF
TRBV6-6,NA,CASSYQAEDEQYF
TRBV27,TRBJ1-6,CASSPTTTLDSPLHF
TRBV5-6,TRBJ2-1,CASSSTGTYNEQFF
TRBV25-1,TRBJ2-7,CASSEPGQPYEQYF
TRBV12-3/TRBV12-4,TRBJ2-1,CASSSSGTSYEQFF
TRBV6-1,TRBJ2-1,CASSEAETQFF
TRBV7-8,NA,CASSVAGESNEQFF
TRBV6-1,TRBJ2-7,CASHRAGGIYEQYF
TRBV11-2,TRBJ2-1,CASSPRQGSYEQFF
TRBV11-2,TRBJ2-5,CASSTQRTRKGQYF
TRBV27,TRBJ2-1,CASSPRDGEETQFF
TRBV6-1,NA,CASRKAGPGPYEQYF
TRBV27,TRBJ2-1,CATKAGGGSMYEQFF
TRBV4-1,TRBJ1-1,CASSQVSQGLRTEAFF
TRBV6-1,TRBJ2-3,CASTLFPGQGADTQYF
TRBV6-1,TRBJ2-1,CASSERGDRDEQFF
TRBV12-3/TRBV12-4,TRBJ2-3,CASSLEASTDTQYF
TRBV12-3/TRBV12-4,TRBJ2-1,CASSLAGGVNEQFF
TRBV27,TRBJ1-6,CASGRGSSYNSPLHF
TRBV6-1,TRBJ1-5,CASSLGETGNQPQHF
TRBV6-1,TRBJ2-3,CASSGDTATDTQYF
TRBV6-1,TRBJ2-1,CASSYDLAGGNEQFF
TRBV4-1,TRBJ1-1,CASRGSGGTEAFF
TRBV7-2,TRBJ2-4,CASSPWLAGGRNIQYF
TRBV6-1,TRBJ2-2,CASRQGHNTGELFF
TRBV6-1,TRBJ1-1,CASSTGVYTEAFF
TRBV7-2,TRBJ2-1,CASSQRRLAVNEQFF
TRBV6-1,TRBJ2-6,CASKGPLNSGANVLTF
TRBV6-1,TRBJ2-1,CASSYSPGTGETQFF
TRBV6-1,TRBJ2-1,CASSDRAGGLLGEQFF
TRBV7-8,TRBJ2-2,CASSLTGPTGELFF
TRBV7-2,TRBJ2-1,CASSSYVENEQFF
TRBV10-2,NA,CASREPNGLADTGLMGEQYF
TRBV6-1,TRBJ2-3,CASSEAPSPGGGTDTQYF
TRBV7-2,TRBJ2-2,CANGLLSTGELFF
TRBV12-3/TRBV12-4,TRBJ2-2,CATRGRHTGELFF
TRBV6-1,TRBJ1-2,CASRLQGGGGYTF
TRBV7-8,TRBJ2-3,CASSFDGGHTDTQYF
TRBV7-8,NA,CASSPVGTSSGEQFF
TRBV11-3,NA,CASSLDIKISEPRETQYF
TRBV11-3,TRBJ2-3,CASSPRQGATDTQYF